These 10 T cell receptor beta chains came from one sample sequenced in a study of identical twins. TCRdb ran MiXCR on the 5' RACE reads and lists one entry per CDR3 protein. The sample lists approximately 550,000 distinct CDR3 sequences, about 20% occurring once. Another study also made use of these data, one on yellow fever vaccine responses in identical twins.

Sequencing was carried out using CD4+ T cells sorted from blood. The origin of the receptors is a woman between 18 and 29 years old in good health.

This rearrangement joins TRBV12-3 or TRBV12-4 to TRBJ1-1; TRBD1 might be the D (6 bases). V lost 2 bases, J lost 7 bases, and 14 bases lay in between. This CDR3 has 14 amino acids. The CDR3 coding sequence is TGTGCCAGCAGTTTACAAGGACAGTTAGGTGAAGCTTTCTTT. This sequence encodes CASSLQGQLGEAFF.

V and J are TRBV20-1 and TRBJ2-5, with 7 bases fitting TRBD1. With V trimmed by 3 bases and J by 4 bases, 11 bases remained unmatched. The length of the CDR3 is 15 residues. From germline, CDR1 is DFQATT and CDR2 SNEGSKA (reference sequence). The CDR3 loop reads CSASFGTVELETQYF. The DNA of the CDR3 is TGCAGTGCTAGTTTCGGGACAGTTGAATTAGAGACCCAGTACTTC.

This clonotype was counted between two and nine times. V is TRBV6-6 and J is TRBJ2-3; no firm D call. CDR1 MNHNY and CDR2 SVGAGI come from the germline V gene (reference sequence). The CDR3 loop spans 13 amino acids. Deletions cut 7 bases from V and 4 bases from J, with 12 bases between. Written as DNA, the CDR3 is TGTGCCAGCAACAAGACCCCCCCAGATACGCAGTATTTT. Its translation: CASNKTPPDTQYF.

This chain connects TRBV24-1 to TRBJ2-5; a possible D gene is TRBD2 (7 bases). Per the germline V gene, CDR1 is KGHDR and CDR2 is SFDVKD. V lost 8 bases and J 5 bases, leaving 17 bases between the germline ends. The CDR3 extends over 14 amino acids. The CDR3 loop is CATKIRGGLETQYF. The CDR3 DNA follows: TGTGCCACCAAGATAAGGGGGGGATTGGAGACCCAGTACTTC.

V gene TRBV29-1 combines with J gene TRBJ2-1; the match to TRBD2 covers 15 bases. The junction had 17 bases not matched to a gene; V was cut back by 5 bases and J by 9 bases. The germline V gene has CDR1 SQVTM and CDR2 ANQGSEA. This CDR3 is 18 amino acids long. The CDR3 is CSVLVFSGLAGGSTEQFF. The CDR3 DNA is TGCAGCGTTCTCGTATTTTCGGGACTAGCGGGAGGATCGACTGAGCAGTTCTTC.

The V call is TRBV5-1, the J call TRBJ2-5; 14 nucleotides align to TRBD2. J was trimmed by 4 bases and V by 4 bases; bases with no gene match: 12. The CDR3 consists of 18 residues. CDR1 and CDR2 (germline): SGHRS, YFSETQ. DNA of the CDR3: TGCGCCAGCAGCCCCGGACTAGCGGGAGGTGGTACGGGAGAGACCCAGTACTTC. Amino acid sequence: CASSPGLAGGGTGETQYF. Full variable domain (missing parts from reference TRBV5-1 and TRBJ2-5): KAGVTQTPRYLIKTRGQQVTLSCSPISGHRSVSWYQQTPGQGLQFLFEYFSETQRNKGNFPGRFSGRQFSNSRSEMNVSTLELGDSALYLCASSPGLAGGGTGETQYFGPGTRLLVL.

The chain uses TRBV11-1 and TRBJ2-1; perhaps TRBD1 as D (6 bases). This CDR3 has 21 residues. The germline gives CDR1 SGHAT, CDR2 FQDESV (reference sequence). Trimming took off 5 bases at V and 9 bases at J, with 38 bases between the two ends. This CDR3 reads CASSPILSFPYGVGQGREQFF. The CDR3 DNA is TGTGCCAGCAGCCCAATTCTTAGTTTCCCGTATGGTGTGGGACAAGGGCGTGAGCAGTTCTTC.

The CDR3 DNA follows: TGCGCCAGCAGCCAAGAACCCGGGCCCGGGGAGACCCAGTACTTC. This translates into CASSQEPGPGETQYF. V gene TRBV5-1 combines with J gene TRBJ2-5; D uncertain. Germline CDR1 reads SGHRS; CDR2 reads YFSETQ. This CDR3 is 15 amino acids long. The V gene lost 4 bases and the J gene lost 5 bases, with 18 bases spanning the gap. The full variable domain, in which reference TRBV5-1 and TRBJ2-5 provide the parts outside the CDR3, is KAGVTQTPRYLIKTRGQQVTLSCSPISGHRSVSWYQQTPGQGLQFLFEYFSETQRNKGNFPGRFSGRQFSNSRSEMNVSTLELGDSALYLCASSQEPGPGETQYFGPGTRLLVL.

In its sample, this clonotype was seen a few times. The V gene is TRBV7-6, the J gene TRBJ1-4; 8 bases line up with TRBD1. Per germline, CDR1 SGHVS and CDR2 FNYEAQ. The V gene end was trimmed by 5 bases and the J gene end by 8 bases; junction bases not matched to a gene: 10. The CDR3 covers 15 residues. Here the CDR3 reads CASSETGGSFEKLFF. In nucleotides, the CDR3 is TGTGCCAGCAGCGAAACAGGGGGTTCGTTCGAAAAACTGTTTTTT.

V gene TRBV7-9 combines with J gene TRBJ2-1, with D unclear. The germline V and J ends were trimmed by 4 bases and 10 bases, with 14 bases remaining between them. Germline V gives CDR1 SEHNR, CDR2 FQNEAQ (reference sequence). The CDR3 consists of 13 residues. In DNA form, the CDR3 reads TGTGCCAGCAGCTCACCAATAACGAGGGAGCAGTTCTTC. This gives the protein CASSSPITREQFF.